This TCR beta chain appears in the sequencing data of a study of T cells in narcolepsy. Produced via immunoSEQ multiplex PCR; TCRdb's table is partial and in-frame only. The profile covers under 20,000 clones, with just over 85% appearing a single time and roughly 0.7% taken by the ten largest. Germline values: CDR1 GTSNPN, CDR2 SVGIG (reference sequence). The CDR3 is 15 residues long. Trimming took 1 base from V and 0 from J, leaving 12 bases between them. The receptor comes from a human donor in good health. Sequenced material: memory (CD45RA-) CD4+ T cells from blood. The chain links TRBV30 to TRBJ1-1; D is ambiguous. The CDR3 here is CAWSATTRVNTEAFF. The CDR3 nucleotides read TGTGCCTGGAGTGCCACTACCAGAGTGAACACTGAAGCTTTCTTT.